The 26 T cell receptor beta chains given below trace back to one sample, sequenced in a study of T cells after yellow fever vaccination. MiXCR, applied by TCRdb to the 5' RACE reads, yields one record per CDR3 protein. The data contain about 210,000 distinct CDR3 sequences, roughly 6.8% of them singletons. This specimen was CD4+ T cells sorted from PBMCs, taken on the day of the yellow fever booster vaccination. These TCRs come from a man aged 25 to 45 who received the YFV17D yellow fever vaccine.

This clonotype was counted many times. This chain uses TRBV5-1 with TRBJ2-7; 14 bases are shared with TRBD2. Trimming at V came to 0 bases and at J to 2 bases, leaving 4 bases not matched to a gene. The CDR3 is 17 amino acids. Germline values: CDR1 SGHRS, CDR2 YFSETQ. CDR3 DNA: TGCGCCAGCAGCTTGGGACTAGCGGGAGGGCCGACCTACGAGCAGTACTTC. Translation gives CASSLGLAGGPTYEQYF. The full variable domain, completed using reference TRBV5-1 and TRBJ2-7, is KAGVTQTPRYLIKTRGQQVTLSCSPISGHRSVSWYQQTPGQGLQFLFEYFSETQRNKGNFPGRFSGRQFSNSRSEMNVSTLELGDSALYLCASSLGLAGGPTYEQYFGPGTRLTVT.

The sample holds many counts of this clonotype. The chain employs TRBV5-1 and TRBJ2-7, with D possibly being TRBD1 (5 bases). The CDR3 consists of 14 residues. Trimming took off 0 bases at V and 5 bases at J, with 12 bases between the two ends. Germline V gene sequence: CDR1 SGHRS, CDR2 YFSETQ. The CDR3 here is CASSLAARENEQYF. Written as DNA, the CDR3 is TGCGCCAGCAGCTTGGCCGCCAGGGAAAACGAGCAGTACTTC.

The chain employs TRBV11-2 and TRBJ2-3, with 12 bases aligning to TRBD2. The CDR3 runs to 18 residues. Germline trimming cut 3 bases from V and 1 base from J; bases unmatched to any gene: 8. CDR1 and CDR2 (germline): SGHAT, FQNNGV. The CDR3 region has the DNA TGTGCCAGCAGCTTGAATCTGGGACTAGCGGGCCGCACAGATACGCAGTATTTT. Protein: CASSLNLGLAGRTDTQYF.

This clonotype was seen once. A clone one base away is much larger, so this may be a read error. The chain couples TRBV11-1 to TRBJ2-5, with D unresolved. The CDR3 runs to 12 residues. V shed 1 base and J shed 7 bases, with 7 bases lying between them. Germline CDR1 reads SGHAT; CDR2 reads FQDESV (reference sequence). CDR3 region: CASSLGLRTQYF. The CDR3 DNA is TGTGCCAGCAGCTTAGGGCTTAGGACCCAGTACTTC.

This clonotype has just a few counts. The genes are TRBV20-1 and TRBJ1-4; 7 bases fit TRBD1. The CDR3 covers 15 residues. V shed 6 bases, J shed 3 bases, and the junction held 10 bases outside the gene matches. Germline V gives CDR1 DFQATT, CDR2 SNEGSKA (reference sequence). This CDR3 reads CSAVRDSPSNEKLFF. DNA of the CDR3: TGCAGTGCCGTCCGGGACAGTCCTTCTAATGAAAAACTGTTTTTT.

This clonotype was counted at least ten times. CDR3 loop: CSAERRDTQYF. In nucleotides, the CDR3 is TGCAGTGCAGAACGCAGAGATACGCAGTATTTT. The chain recombines TRBV20-1 with TRBJ2-3; D uncertain. The germline gives CDR1 DFQATT, CDR2 SNEGSKA (reference sequence). Between the trimmed V and J ends, which lost 6 bases and 5 bases, there was a span of 9 bases. The CDR3 covers 11 residues.

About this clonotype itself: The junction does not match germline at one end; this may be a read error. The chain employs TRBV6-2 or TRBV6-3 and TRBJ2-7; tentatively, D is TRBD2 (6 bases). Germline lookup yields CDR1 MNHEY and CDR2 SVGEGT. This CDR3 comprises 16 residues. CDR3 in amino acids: CVSSYVGLAVSYEQYF. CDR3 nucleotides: TGTGTCAGCAGTTACGTCGGGTTAGCGGTTTCCTACGAGCAGTACTTC.

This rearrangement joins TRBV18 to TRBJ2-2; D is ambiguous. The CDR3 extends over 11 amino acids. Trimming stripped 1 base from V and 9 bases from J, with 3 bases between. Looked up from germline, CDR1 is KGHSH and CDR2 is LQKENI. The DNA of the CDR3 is TGTGCCAGCTCACCACAGCGGGAGCTGTTTTTT. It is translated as CASSPQRELFF.

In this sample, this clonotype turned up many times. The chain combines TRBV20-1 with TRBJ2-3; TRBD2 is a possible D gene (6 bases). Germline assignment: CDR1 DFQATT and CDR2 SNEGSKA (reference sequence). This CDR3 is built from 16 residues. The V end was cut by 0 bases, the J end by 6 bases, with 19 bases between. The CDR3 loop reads CSARDRGGPGRDTQYF. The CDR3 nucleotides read TGCAGTGCTAGAGATCGGGGAGGTCCCGGACGGGATACGCAGTATTTT.

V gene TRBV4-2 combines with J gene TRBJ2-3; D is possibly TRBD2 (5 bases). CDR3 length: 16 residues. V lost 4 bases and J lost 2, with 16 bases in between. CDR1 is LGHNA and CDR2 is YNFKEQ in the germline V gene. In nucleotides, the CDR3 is TGTGCCAGCAGCCTCCTAAGCGGAGCTTTCACAGATACGCAGTATTTT. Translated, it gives CASSLLSGAFTDTQYF.

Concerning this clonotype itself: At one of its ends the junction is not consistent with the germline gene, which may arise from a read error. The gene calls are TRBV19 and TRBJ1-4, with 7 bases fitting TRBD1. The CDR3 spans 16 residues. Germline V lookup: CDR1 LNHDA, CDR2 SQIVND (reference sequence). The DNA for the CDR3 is TGTGCCAGTAGGGGGACAGTGGAGGCAACTACTGAAAAACTGTTTTTT. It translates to CASRGTVEATTEKLFF.

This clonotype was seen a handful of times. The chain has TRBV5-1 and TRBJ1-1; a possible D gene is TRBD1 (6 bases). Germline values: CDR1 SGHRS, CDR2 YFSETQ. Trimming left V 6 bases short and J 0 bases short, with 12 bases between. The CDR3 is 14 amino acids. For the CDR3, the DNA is TGCGCCAGCACCCGGACAGCGATGAACACTGAAGCTTTCTTT. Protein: CASTRTAMNTEAFF.

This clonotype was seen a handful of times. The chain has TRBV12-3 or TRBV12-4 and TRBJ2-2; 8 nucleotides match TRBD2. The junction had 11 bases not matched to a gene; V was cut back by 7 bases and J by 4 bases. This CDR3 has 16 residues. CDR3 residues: CASTPGGTLGTGELFF. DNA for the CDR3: TGTGCCAGCACCCCGGGGGGGACCCTTGGCACCGGGGAGCTGTTTTTT.

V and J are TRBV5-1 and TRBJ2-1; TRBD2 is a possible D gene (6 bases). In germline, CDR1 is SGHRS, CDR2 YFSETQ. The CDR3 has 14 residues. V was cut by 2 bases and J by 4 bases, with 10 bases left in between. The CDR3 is CASSFEDYYNEQFF. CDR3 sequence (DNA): TGCGCCAGCAGCTTTGAGGACTATTACAATGAGCAGTTCTTC.

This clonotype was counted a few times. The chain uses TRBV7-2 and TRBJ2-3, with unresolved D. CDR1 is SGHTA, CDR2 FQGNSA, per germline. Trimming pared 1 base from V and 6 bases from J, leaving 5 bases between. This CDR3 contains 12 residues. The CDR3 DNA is TGTGCCAGCAGCTTAGATGTGGATACGCAGTATTTT. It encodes CASSLDVDTQYF.

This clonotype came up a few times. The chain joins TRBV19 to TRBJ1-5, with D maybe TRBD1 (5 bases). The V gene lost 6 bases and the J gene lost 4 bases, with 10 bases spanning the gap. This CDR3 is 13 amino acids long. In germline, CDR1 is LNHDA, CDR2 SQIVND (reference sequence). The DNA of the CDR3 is TGTGCCAGTAGCCCAGGGTGGAATCAGCCCCAGCATTTT. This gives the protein CASSPGWNQPQHF.

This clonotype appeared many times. This chain's CDR3 is CASSSLTSGRDEQYF. CDR3 DNA: TGTGCCAGCAGTTCACTTACTAGCGGGAGGGACGAGCAGTACTTC. The chain employs TRBV12-3 or TRBV12-4 and TRBJ2-7; 13 positions agree with TRBD2. V shed 4 bases and J 5 bases; nucleotides not matched to a gene: 5. The CDR3 spans 15 residues.

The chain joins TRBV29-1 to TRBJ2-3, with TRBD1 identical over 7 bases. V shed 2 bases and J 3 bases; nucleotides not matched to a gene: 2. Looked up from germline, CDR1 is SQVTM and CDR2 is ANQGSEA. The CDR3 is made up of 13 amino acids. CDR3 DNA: TGCAGCGTTGAAAAGACAGGGACAGATACGCAGTATTTT. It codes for CSVEKTGTDTQYF.

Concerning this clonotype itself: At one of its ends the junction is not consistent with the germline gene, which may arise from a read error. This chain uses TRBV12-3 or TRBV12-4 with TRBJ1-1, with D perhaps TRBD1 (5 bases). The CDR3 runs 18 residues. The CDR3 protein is CTSSLGRGGLQRNTEAFF. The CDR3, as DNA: TGTACCAGCAGTTTGGGGCGTGGAGGCCTCCAGAGGAACACTGAAGCTTTCTTT.

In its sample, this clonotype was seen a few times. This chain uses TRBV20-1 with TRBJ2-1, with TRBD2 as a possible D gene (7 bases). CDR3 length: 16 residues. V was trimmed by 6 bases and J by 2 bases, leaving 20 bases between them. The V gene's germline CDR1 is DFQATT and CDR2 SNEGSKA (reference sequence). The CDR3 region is CSAGGGDKMTYNEQFF. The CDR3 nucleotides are TGCAGTGCGGGAGGGGGGGATAAGATGACCTACAATGAGCAGTTCTTC.

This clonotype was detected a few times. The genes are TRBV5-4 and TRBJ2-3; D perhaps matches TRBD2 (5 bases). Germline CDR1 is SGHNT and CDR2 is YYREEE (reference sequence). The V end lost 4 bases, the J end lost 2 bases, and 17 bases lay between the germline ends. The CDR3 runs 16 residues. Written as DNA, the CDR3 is TGTGCCAGCAGCACTGCGGGCCCCCCCTCCACAGATACGCAGTATTTT. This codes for CASSTAGPPSTDTQYF.

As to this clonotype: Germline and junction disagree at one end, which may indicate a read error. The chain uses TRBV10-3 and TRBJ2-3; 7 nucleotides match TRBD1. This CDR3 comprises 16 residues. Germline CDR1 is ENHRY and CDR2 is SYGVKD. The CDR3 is CDIMDRRGTGTDTQYF. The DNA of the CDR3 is TGTGACATCATGGACCGCAGGGGGACAGGCACAGATACGCAGTATTTT.

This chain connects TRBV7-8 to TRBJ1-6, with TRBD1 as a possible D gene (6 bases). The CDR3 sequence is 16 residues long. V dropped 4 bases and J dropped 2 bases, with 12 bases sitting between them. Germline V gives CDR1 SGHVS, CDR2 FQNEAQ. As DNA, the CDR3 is TGTGCCAGCAGCTCTCGAGGGGGGGCCTATAATTCACCCCTCCACTTT. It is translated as CASSSRGGAYNSPLHF.

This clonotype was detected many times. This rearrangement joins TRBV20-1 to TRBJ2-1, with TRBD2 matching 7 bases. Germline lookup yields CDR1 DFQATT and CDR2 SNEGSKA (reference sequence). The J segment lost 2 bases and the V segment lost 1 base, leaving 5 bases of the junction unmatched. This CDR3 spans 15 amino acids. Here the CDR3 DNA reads TGCAGTGCTAGAGGACTAGCCTTACCCTACAATGAGCAGTTCTTC. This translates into CSARGLALPYNEQFF.

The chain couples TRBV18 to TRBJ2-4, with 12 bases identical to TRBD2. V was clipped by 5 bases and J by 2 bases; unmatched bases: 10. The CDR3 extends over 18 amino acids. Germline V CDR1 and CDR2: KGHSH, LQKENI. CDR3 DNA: TGTGCCAGCTCAACGACTAGCGGGAGAGTGGGGTCCAAAAACATTCAGTACTTC. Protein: CASSTTSGRVGSKNIQYF.

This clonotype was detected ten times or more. CDR3 sequence reads: CAHRGYSYEQYF. For the CDR3, the DNA is TGCGCCCACAGGGGTTACTCCTACGAGCAGTACTTC. This chain links TRBV10-1 with TRBJ2-7; 7 bases map to TRBD1. Germline CDR1 is WNHNN and CDR2 is SYGVQD (reference sequence). The CDR3 sequence is 12 residues long. V lost 11 bases and J lost 0; bases outside the gene matches: 4.